Sequencing of this TCR beta chain was carried out in a study of OX40 agonist ivuxolimab in advanced cancers. To note about this clone: Its antigen is currently unknown.

Assay used: immunoSEQ multiplex PCR; TCRdb lists only in-frame clones, some missing. The sample has some 78,000 clones, about 88% seen once. Whole-study results and caveats: Researchers report that CD8+ T cells had, on average, more expanded clones than CD4+.

Sequencing was performed on CD4+ or CD8+ T cells sorted from blood, taken in a trial of the OX40 agonist ivuxolimab. The source of this sequence is an adult with an advanced solid tumor such as melanoma, head and neck, liver or kidney cancer.

The CDR3 nucleotides read TGCGCCAGCAGCTTGGAAGCGGGACAGGGGGCCTCTAGCACAGATACGCAGTATTTT. As protein: CASSLEAGQGASSTDTQYF. This chain uses TRBV5-1 with TRBJ2-3; 12 nucleotides line up with TRBD1. The CDR3 sequence is 19 residues long. The junction had 8 bases not matched to a gene; V was cut back by 0 bases and J by 0 bases. Per germline, CDR1 SGHRS and CDR2 YFSETQ.